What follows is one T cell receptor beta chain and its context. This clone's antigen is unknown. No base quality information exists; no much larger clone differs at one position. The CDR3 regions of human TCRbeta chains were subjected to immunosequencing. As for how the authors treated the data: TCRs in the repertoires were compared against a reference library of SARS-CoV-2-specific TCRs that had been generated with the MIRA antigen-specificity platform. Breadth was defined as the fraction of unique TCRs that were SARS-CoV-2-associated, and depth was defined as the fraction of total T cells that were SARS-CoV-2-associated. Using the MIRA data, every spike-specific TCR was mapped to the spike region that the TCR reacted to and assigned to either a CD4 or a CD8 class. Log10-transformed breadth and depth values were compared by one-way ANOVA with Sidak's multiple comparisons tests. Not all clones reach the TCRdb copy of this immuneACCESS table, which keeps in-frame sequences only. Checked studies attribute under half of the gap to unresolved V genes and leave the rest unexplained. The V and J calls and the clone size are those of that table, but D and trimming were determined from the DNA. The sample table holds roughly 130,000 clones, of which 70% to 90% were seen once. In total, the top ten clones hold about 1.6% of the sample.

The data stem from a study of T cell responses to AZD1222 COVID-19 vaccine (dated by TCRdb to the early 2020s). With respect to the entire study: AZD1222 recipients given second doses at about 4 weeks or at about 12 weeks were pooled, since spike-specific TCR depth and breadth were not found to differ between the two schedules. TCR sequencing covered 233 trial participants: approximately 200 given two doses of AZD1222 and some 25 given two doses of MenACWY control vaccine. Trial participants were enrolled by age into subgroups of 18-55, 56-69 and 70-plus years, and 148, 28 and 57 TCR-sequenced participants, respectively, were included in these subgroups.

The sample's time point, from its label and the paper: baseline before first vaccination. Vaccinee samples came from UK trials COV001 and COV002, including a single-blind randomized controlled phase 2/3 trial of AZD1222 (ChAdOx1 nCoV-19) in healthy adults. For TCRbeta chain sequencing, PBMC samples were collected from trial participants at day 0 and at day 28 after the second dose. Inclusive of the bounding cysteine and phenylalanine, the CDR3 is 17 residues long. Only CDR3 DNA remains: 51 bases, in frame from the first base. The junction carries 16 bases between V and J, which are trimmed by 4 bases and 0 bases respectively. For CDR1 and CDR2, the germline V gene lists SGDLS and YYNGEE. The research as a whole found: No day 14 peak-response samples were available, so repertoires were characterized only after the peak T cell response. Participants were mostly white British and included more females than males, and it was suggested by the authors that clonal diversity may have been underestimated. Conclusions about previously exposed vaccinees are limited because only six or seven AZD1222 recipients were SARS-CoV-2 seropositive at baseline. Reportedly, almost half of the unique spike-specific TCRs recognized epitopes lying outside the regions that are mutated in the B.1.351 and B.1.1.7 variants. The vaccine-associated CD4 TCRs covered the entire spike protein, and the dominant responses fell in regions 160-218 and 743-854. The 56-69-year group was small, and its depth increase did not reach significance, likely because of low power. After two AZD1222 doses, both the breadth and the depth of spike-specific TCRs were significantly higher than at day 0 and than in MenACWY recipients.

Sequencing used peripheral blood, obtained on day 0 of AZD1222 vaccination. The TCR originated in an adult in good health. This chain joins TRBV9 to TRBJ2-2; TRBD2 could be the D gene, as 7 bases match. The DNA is TGTGCCAGCAGCTCCCCTGGGGGGGGCCCGAACACCGGGGAGCTGTTTTTT. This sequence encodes CASSSPGGGPNTGELFF.